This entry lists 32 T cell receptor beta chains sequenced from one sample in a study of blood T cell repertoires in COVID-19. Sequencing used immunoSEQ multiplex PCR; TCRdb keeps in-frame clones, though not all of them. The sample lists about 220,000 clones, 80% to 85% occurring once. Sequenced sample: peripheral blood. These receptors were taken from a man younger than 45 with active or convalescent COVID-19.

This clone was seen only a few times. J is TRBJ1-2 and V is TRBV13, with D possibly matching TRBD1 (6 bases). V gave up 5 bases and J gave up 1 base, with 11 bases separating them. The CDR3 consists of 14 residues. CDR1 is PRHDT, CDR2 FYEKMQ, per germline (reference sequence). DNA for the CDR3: TGTGCCAGCAGCCAGGGGTTGATTAACTATGGCTACACCTTC. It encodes CASSQGLINYGYTF.

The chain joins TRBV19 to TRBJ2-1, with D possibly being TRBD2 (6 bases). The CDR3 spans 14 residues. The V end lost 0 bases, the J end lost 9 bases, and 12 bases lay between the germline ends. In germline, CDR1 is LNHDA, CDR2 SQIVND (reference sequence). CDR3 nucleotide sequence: TGTGCCAGTAGTATAGAAGGGCTAGCGACTGAGCAGTTCTTC. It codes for CASSIEGLATEQFF.

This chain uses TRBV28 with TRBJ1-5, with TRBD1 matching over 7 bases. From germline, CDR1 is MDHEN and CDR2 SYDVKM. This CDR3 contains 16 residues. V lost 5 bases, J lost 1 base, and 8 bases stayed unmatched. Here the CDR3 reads CASSKQGRGSNQPQHF. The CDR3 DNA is TGTGCCAGCAGTAAACAGGGGCGCGGGAGCAATCAGCCCCAGCATTTT.

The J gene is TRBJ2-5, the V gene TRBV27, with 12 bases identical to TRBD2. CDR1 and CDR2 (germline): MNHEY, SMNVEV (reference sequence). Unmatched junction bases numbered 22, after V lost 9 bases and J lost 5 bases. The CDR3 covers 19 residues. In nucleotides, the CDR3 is TGTGCCAGACACAATAGGACTAGCGGGAATCGGGTTCGCATGGAGACCCAGTACTTC. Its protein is CARHNRTSGNRVRMETQYF.

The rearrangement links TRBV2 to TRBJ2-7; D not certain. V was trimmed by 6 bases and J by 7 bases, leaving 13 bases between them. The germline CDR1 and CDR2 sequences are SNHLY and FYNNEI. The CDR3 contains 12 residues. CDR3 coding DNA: TGTGCCAGCAGCCCTTTGAGTTTAGAGCAGTACTTC. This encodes CASSPLSLEQYF.

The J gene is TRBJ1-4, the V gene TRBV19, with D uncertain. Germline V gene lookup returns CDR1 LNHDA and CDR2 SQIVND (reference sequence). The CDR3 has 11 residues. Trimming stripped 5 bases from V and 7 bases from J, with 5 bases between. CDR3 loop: CASSPGEKLFF. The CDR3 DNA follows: TGTGCCAGTAGTCCCGGTGAAAAACTGTTTTTT.

The CDR3 here is CASSQAVEQFF. CDR3 DNA: TGTGCCAGCAGCCAAGCAGTGGAGCAGTTCTTC. The chain recombines TRBV3-1 (or the pseudogene TRBV3-2) with TRBJ2-1, with D uncertain. CDR3 size: 11 residues. The germline V gene has CDR1 LGHDT and CDR2 YNNKEL (reference sequence). The V end lost 1 base, the J end lost 10 bases, and 5 bases lay between the germline ends.

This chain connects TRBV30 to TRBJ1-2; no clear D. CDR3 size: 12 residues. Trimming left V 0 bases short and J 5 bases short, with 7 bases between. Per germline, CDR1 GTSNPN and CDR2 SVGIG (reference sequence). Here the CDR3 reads CAWSVRVYGYTF. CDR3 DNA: TGTGCCTGGAGTGTACGGGTTTATGGCTACACCTTC.

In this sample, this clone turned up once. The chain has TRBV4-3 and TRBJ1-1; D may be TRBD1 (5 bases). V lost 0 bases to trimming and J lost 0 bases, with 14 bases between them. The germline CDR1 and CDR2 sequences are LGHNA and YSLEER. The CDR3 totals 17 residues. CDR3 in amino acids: CASSQESSGALNTEAFF. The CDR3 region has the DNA TGCGCCAGCAGCCAAGAAAGTAGTGGGGCCTTGAACACTGAAGCTTTCTTT.

The CDR3 nucleotides read TGCGCCAGCAGCCAAGATACCCTTAAGGCGGTTAATTTACGGCAGTACTTC. Protein: CASSQDTLKAVNLRQYF. This chain links TRBV4-1 with TRBJ2-7; no clear D. In germline, CDR1 is MGHRA, CDR2 YSYEKL. The CDR3 consists of 17 residues. V was trimmed by 0 bases and J by 9 bases, leaving 24 bases between them.

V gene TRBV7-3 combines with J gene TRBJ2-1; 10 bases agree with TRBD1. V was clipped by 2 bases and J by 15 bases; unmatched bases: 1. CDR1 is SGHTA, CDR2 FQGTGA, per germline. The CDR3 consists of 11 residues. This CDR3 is CASSLGTGVFF. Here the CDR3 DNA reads TGTGCCAGCAGCTTAGGGACAGGGGTGTTCTTC.

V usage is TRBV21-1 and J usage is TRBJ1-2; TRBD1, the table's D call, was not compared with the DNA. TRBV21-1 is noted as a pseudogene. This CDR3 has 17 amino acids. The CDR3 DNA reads TGTGCCAGCAGCAAAGCTGTCCGGACAGGGTTGGGCTATGGCTACACCTTC. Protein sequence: CASSKAVRTGLGYGYTF.

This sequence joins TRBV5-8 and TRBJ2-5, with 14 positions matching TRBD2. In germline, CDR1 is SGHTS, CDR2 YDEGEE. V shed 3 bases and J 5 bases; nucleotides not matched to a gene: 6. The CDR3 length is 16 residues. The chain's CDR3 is CASSSTGTSGGETQYF. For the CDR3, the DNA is TGTGCCAGCAGCTCCACCGGGACTAGCGGGGGCGAGACCCAGTACTTC.

CDR3 in DNA: TGTGCCTGGAGCCTAGGGACAGGGGGCAACAATCAGCCCCAGCATTTT. Its protein product is CAWSLGTGGNNQPQHF. The chain links TRBV30 to TRBJ1-5; TRBD1 matches at 12 bases. CDR1 and CDR2 (germline): GTSNPN, SVGIG (reference sequence). CDR3 length: 16 amino acids. V was clipped by 3 bases and J by 3 bases; unmatched bases: 6.

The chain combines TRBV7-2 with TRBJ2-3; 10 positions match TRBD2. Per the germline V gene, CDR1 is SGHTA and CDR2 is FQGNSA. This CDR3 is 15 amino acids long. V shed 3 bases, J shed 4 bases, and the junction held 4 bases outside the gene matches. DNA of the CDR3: TGTGCCAGCAGCTTCAAGCGGGGGGGCGCAGATACGCAGTATTTT. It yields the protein CASSFKRGGADTQYF.

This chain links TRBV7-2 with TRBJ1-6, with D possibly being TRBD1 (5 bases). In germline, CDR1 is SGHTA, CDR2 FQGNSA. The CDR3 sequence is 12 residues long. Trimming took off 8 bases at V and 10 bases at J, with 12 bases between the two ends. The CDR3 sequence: CASGFRESPLHF. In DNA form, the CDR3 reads TGTGCCAGCGGTTTCAGGGAATCACCCCTCCACTTT. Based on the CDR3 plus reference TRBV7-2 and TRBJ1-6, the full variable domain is GAGVSQSPSNKVTEKGKDVELRCDPISGHTALYWYRQSLGQGLEFLIYFQGNSAPDKSGLPSDRFSAERTGGSVSTLTIQRTQQEDSAVYLCASGFRESPLHFGNGTRLTVT.

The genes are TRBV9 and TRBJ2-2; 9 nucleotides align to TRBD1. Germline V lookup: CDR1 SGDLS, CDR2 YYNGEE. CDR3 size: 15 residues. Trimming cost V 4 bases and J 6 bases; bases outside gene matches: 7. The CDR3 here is CASSPGTGLAGELFF. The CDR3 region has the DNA TGTGCCAGCAGCCCCGGGACAGGGCTCGCCGGGGAGCTGTTTTTT.

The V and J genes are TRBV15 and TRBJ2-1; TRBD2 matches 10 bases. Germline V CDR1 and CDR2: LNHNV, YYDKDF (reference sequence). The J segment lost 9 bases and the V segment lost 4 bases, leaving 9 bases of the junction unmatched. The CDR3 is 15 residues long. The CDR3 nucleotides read TGTGCCACCAGCAAGAGCCAGCGGGGGGGCGGTGAGCAGTTCTTC. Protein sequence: CATSKSQRGGGEQFF.

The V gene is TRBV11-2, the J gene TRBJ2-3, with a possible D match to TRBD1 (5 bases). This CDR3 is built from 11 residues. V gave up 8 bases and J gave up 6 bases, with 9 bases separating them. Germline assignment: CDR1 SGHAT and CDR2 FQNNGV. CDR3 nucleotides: TGTGCCAGCCAGCAGGGCGATACGCAGTATTTT. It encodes CASQQGDTQYF.

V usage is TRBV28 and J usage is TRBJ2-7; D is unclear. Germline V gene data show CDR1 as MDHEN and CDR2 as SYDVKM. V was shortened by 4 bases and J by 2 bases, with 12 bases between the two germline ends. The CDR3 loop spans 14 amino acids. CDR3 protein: CASSYGSPPYEQYF. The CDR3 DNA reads TGTGCCAGCAGTTATGGCAGTCCCCCCTACGAGCAGTACTTC.

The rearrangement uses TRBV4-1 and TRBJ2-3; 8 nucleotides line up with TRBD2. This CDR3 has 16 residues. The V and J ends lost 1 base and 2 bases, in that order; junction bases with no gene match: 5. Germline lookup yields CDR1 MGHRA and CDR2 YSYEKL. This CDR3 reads CASSQAGGGPTDTQYF. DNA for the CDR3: TGCGCCAGCAGCCAAGCCGGCGGGGGGCCCACAGATACGCAGTATTTT.

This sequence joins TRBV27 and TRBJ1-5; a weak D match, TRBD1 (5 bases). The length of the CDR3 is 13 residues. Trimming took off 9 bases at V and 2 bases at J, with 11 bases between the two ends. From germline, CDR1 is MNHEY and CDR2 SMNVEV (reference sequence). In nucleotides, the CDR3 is TGTGCCAGTAGGGGATTTGGCAATCAGCCCCAGCATTTT. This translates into CASRGFGNQPQHF.

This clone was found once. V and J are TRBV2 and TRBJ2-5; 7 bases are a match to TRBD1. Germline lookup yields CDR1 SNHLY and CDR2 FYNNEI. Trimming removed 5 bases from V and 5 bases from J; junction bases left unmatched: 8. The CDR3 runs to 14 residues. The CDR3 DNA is TGTGCCAGCAGTACCGCACAGGGGTGGGAGACCCAGTACTTC. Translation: CASSTAQGWETQYF.

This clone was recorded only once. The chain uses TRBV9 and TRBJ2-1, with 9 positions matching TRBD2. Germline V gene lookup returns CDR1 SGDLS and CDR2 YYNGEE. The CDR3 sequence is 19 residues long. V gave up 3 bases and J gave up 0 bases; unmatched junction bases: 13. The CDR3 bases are TGTGCCAGCAGCGGAGGAGCGGGAGGACTACCAAGCTCCTACAATGAGCAGTTCTTC. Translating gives CASSGGAGGLPSSYNEQFF.

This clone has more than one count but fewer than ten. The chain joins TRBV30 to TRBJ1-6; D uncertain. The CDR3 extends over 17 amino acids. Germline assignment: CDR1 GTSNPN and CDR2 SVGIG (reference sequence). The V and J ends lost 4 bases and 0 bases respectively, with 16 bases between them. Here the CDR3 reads CAWKEGSLDSYNSPLHF. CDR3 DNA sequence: TGTGCCTGGAAGGAGGGCTCCCTCGACTCCTATAATTCACCCCTCCACTTT. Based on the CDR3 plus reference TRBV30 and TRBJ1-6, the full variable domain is SQTIHQWPATLVQPVGSPLSLECTVEGTSNPNLYWYRQAAGRGLQLLFYSVGIGQISSEVPQNLSASRPQDRQFILSSKKLLLSDSGFYLCAWKEGSLDSYNSPLHFGNGTRLTVT.

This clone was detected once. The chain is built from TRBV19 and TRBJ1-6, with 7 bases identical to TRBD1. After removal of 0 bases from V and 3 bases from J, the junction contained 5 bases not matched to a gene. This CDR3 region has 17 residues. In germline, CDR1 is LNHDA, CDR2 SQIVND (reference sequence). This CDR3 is CASSIDGTGVYNSPLHF. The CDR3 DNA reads TGTGCCAGTAGTATAGATGGAACAGGGGTCTATAATTCACCCCTCCACTTT.

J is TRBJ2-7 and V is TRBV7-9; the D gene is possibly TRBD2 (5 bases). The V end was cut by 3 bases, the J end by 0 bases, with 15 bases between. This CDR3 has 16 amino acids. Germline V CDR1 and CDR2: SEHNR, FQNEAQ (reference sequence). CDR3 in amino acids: CASSLAGRVGSYEQYF. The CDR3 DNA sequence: TGTGCCAGCAGCTTGGCGGGTCGTGTCGGCTCCTACGAGCAGTACTTC.

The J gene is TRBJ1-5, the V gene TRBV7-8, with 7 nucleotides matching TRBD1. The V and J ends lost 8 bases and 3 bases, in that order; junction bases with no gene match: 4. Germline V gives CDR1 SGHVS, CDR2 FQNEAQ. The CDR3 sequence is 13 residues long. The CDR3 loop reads CASQGGANQPQHF. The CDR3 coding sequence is TGTGCCAGCCAGGGGGGCGCCAATCAGCCCCAGCATTTT.

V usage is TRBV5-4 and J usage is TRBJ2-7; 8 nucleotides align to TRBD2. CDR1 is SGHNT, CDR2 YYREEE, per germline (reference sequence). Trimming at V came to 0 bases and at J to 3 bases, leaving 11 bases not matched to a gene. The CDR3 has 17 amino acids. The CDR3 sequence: CASSLGGVGLGGYEQYF. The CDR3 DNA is TGTGCCAGCAGCTTGGGAGGGGTGGGACTAGGAGGCTACGAGCAGTACTTC. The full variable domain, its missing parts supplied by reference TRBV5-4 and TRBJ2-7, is ETGVTQSPTHLIKTRGQQVTLRCSSQSGHNTVSWYQQALGQGPQFIFQYYREEENGRGNFPPRFSGLQFPNYSSELNVNALELDDSALYLCASSLGGVGLGGYEQYFGPGTRLTVT.

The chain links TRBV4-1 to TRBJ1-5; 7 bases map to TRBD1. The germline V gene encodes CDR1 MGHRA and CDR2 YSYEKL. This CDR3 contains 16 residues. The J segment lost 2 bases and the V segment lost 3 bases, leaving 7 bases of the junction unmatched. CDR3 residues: CASSHETTGRNQPQHF. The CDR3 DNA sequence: TGCGCCAGCAGCCATGAGACGACAGGGCGCAATCAGCCCCAGCATTTT.

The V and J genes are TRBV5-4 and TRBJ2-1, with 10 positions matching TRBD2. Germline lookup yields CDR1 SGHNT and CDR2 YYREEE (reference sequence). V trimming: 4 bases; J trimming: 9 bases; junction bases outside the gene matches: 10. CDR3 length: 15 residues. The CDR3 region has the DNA TGTGCCAGCAGCGTTAGCGGGGGGCCGCAGGGTGAGCAGTTCTTC. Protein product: CASSVSGGPQGEQFF.

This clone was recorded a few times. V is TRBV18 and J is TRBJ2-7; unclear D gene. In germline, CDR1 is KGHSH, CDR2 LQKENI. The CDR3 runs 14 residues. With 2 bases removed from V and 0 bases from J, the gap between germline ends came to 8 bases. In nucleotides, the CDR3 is TGTGCCAGCTCACCAGTGCAGGCCTCCTACGAGCAGTACTTC. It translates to CASSPVQASYEQYF. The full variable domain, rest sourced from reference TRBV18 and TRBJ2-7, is NAGVMQNPRHLVRRRGQEARLRCSPMKGHSHVYWYRQLPEEGLKFMVYLQKENIIDESGMPKERFSAEFPKEGPSILRIQQVVRGDSAAYFCASSPVQASYEQYFGPGTRLTVT.